This T cell receptor beta chain came from a study of cytomegalovirus exposure and HLA in healthy donors. The PCR made use of 60 Vbeta and 13 Jbeta primers. TCRdb's table, derived via immunoSEQ multiplex PCR, lists solely in-frame clones and lacks some. The table includes about 140,000 clones, about 75% detected once. V was clipped by 0 bases and J by 5 bases; unmatched bases: 6. This CDR3 spans 15 amino acids. CDR1 and CDR2 from the germline V gene are LNHDA and SQIVND (reference sequence). This clonotype originated in a man in his forties in good health and CMV-seronegative. Source material: PBMCs. The rearrangement joins TRBV19 to TRBJ2-5; 7 nucleotides match TRBD1. CDR3 amino acids: CASSIDNTGAETQYF. The CDR3 DNA reads TGTGCCAGTAGTATAGATAACACAGGGGCGGAGACCCAGTACTTC.